This TCR beta chain was identified during a study of PD-1 blockade in classical Hodgkin lymphoma. This clone was found a few times. After autologous stem cell transplantation all patients relapsed, and prior brentuximab vedotin exposure differed between cohorts. Clones were read by immunoSEQ multiplex PCR, and TCRdb kept only the in-frame ones, dropping some. This table holds some 38,000 clones, approximately 82% found once. The V gene end was trimmed by 8 bases and the J gene end by 6 bases; junction bases not matched to a gene: 5. Germline V gene sequence: CDR1 SGHVS, CDR2 FQNEAQ. The CDR3 runs to 12 residues.

The specimen comprised peripheral blood mononuclear cells (PBMCs), sampled before the second cycle of nivolumab. This chain joins TRBV7-8 and TRBJ2-3, with 7 positions matching TRBD1. This receptor was obtained from a human donor with classical Hodgkin lymphoma. CDR3 in amino acids: CASSRGLDTQYF. CDR3 sequence (DNA): TGTGCCAGCTCTAGGGGGCTGGATACGCAGTATTTT.